These 16 T cell receptor beta chains share one sample of origin, sequenced in a study of T cells after yellow fever vaccination. Each CDR3 protein gets one entry after TCRdb re-called the 5' RACE reads with MiXCR. Of tens of thousands of distinct CDR3 sequences listed, roughly 7.3% are singletons. This material consisted of CD8+ T cells sorted from PBMCs, taken 15 days after the yellow fever booster vaccination. These receptors came from a man aged 30 to 45 who received the YFV17D yellow fever vaccine.

This clonotype was counted many times. This chain links TRBV20-1 with TRBJ2-7; D remains ambiguous. The CDR3 is made up of 14 amino acids. CDR1 is DFQATT, CDR2 SNEGSKA, per germline (reference sequence). Trimming stripped 4 bases from V and 2 bases from J, with 15 bases between. CDR3 sequence (DNA): TGCAGTGCTACGGTGGTTAACACGGCCTACGAGCAGTACTTC. This gives the protein CSATVVNTAYEQYF.

This clonotype was detected many times. The chain carries TRBV27 and TRBJ2-1; the D gene is possibly TRBD2 (6 bases). The germline CDR1 and CDR2 sequences are MNHEY and SMNVEV (reference sequence). The V gene lost 5 bases and the J gene lost 10 bases, with 18 bases spanning the gap. This CDR3 region has 14 residues. The CDR3 coding sequence is TGTGCCAGCAGTGTGAGTTATACGGGACTCGAGCAGTTCTTC. The encoded protein is CASSVSYTGLEQFF.

This clonotype was seen at least ten times. V is TRBV9 and J is TRBJ2-5; unclear D gene. The CDR3 has 15 amino acids. The germline V and J ends were trimmed by 0 bases and 4 bases, with 13 bases remaining between them. CDR1 and CDR2 (germline): SGDLS, YYNGEE. In DNA form, the CDR3 reads TGTGCCAGCAGCGTAGGAGGCTTGCAGTCAGAGACCCAGTACTTC. It is translated as CASSVGGLQSETQYF.

This clonotype has ten or more counts. V gene TRBV24-1 combines with J gene TRBJ2-7; D not resolved. In germline, CDR1 is KGHDR, CDR2 SFDVKD. The CDR3 covers 12 residues. The V and J ends lost 4 bases and 4 bases respectively, with 7 bases between them. CDR3 DNA: TGTGCCACCAGTGACGCAGGTTACGAGCAGTACTTC. Its translation: CATSDAGYEQYF.

This clonotype was seen repeatedly, ten times or more. The rearrangement uses TRBV12-3 or TRBV12-4 and TRBJ2-3; 9 positions match TRBD1. The CDR3 sequence is 17 residues long. Trimming at V came to 1 base and at J to 2 bases, leaving 7 bases not matched to a gene. The CDR3 reads CASSLEPGQGDTDTQYF. The CDR3 DNA reads TGTGCCAGCAGTTTAGAGCCGGGACAGGGTGACACAGATACGCAGTATTTT.

In its sample, this clonotype was seen many times. The V and J genes are TRBV6-5 and TRBJ1-2, with no clear D. Germline-derived CDR1 and CDR2 are MNHEY and SVGAGI. Trimming removed 4 bases from V and 3 bases from J, with 15 bases in between. This CDR3 has 15 residues. CDR3 nucleotide sequence: TGTGCCAGCAGTTCATACAGCGTTTTCGACTATGGCTACACCTTC. It codes for CASSSYSVFDYGYTF.

In its sample, this clonotype was seen many times. The chain is built from TRBV5-1 and TRBJ2-1, with D perhaps given as TRBD1 or TRBD2 (5 bases each). The CDR3 extends over 14 amino acids. In germline, CDR1 is SGHRS, CDR2 YFSETQ. The ends were cut back, 7 bases at V and 9 bases at J, with 20 bases in the middle. CDR3: CASQGDESRGEQFF. CDR3 coding DNA: TGCGCCAGCCAAGGGGACGAGAGTCGTGGTGAGCAGTTCTTC.

Many counts were recorded for this clonotype. The V call is TRBV6-2 or TRBV6-3, the J call TRBJ1-1, with D perhaps TRBD1 (6 bases). The CDR3 runs 14 residues. Trimming removed 5 bases at V and 1 base at J, with 11 bases between. CDR1 and CDR2 (germline): MNHEY, SVGEGT. The CDR3 spells CASSGQLRNTEAFF. The CDR3 DNA reads TGTGCCAGCAGTGGACAGTTAAGGAACACTGAAGCTTTCTTT.

Details on this clonotype: A read error may be the cause here, since a much bigger clone is one base away. V is TRBV24-1 and J is TRBJ2-7; D might be TRBD2 (6 bases). The CDR3 runs 15 residues. CDR1 is KGHDR and CDR2 is SFDVKD in the germline V gene. V was cut by 4 bases and J by 4 bases, with 16 bases left in between. CDR3 nucleotides: TGTGCCACCAGTGACCCTGACAGCGGGTTTTACGAGCAGTACTTC. Amino acids: CATSDPDSGFYEQYF.

The gene calls are TRBV7-2 and TRBJ2-4; D might be TRBD2 (6 bases). The ends were cut back, 0 bases at V and 4 bases at J, with 10 bases in the middle. This CDR3 region has 15 residues. CDR1 is SGHTA, CDR2 FQGNSA, per germline. This chain's CDR3 is CASSLAGGPKNIQYF. The CDR3 DNA reads TGTGCCAGCAGCTTAGCGGGAGGCCCTAAAAACATTCAGTACTTC.

This clonotype came up many times. The rearrangement joins TRBV4-3 to TRBJ2-1; D assignment may be TRBD1 or TRBD2 (5 bases each). With 0 bases removed from V and 8 bases from J, the gap between germline ends came to 8 bases. This CDR3 is 13 amino acids long. From germline, CDR1 is LGHNA and CDR2 YSLEER. CDR3 DNA sequence: TGCGCCAGCAGCCAAGACGGGGCAGATGAGCAGTTCTTC. This sequence encodes CASSQDGADEQFF.

This clonotype was observed at least ten times. The rearrangement joins TRBV4-1 to TRBJ2-1, with TRBD2 identical over 7 bases. The V and J ends lost 3 bases and 0 bases, in that order; junction bases with no gene match: 2. The germline gives CDR1 MGHRA, CDR2 YSYEKL. The CDR3 runs to 15 residues. The chain's CDR3 is CASSHLAASYNEQFF. CDR3 coding DNA: TGCGCCAGCAGCCACCTAGCGGCCTCCTACAATGAGCAGTTCTTC.

This clonotype showed up just a few times. The chain links TRBV5-1 to TRBJ2-7, with 10 bases matching TRBD2. The V gene end was trimmed by 0 bases and the J gene end by 9 bases; junction bases not matched to a gene: 12. Germline CDR1 and CDR2: SGHRS and YFSETQ. This CDR3 is built from 16 residues. The CDR3 DNA follows: TGCGCCAGCAGCTTGGAGGCTAGCGGGAGCTTTTTAGGGCAGTACTTC. Its translation: CASSLEASGSFLGQYF.

This clonotype was seen at least ten times. This sequence joins TRBV27 and TRBJ2-7; TRBD2 might be the D (6 bases). The germline gives CDR1 MNHEY, CDR2 SMNVEV (reference sequence). V was clipped by 1 base and J by 3 bases, with 13 bases between them. The CDR3 loop spans 15 amino acids. The CDR3 sequence: CASSLFSPDYYEQYF. CDR3 nucleotides: TGTGCCAGCAGTTTATTTAGTCCGGACTACTACGAGCAGTACTTC.

This clonotype was seen repeatedly, ten times or more. The J gene is TRBJ2-1, the V gene TRBV29-1; 7 bases fit TRBD2. With V trimmed by 0 bases and J by 8 bases, 7 bases remained unmatched. This CDR3 has 14 amino acids. The germline V gene encodes CDR1 SQVTM and CDR2 ANQGSEA. CDR3 sequence reads: CSVEDIREGDEQFF. The CDR3 region has the DNA TGCAGCGTTGAAGATATTAGGGAGGGAGATGAGCAGTTCTTC.

This clonotype came up many times. J is TRBJ1-5 and V is TRBV5-5, with D unresolved. Trimming removed 4 bases at V and 2 bases at J, with 19 bases between. The CDR3 has 17 residues. Germline V gene data show CDR1 as SGHKS and CDR2 as YYEKEE (reference sequence). CDR3 sequence (DNA): TGTGCCAGCAGCCCCACCCCGTTTGGGGTCGGCAATCAGCCCCAGCATTTT. This codes for CASSPTPFGVGNQPQHF.